The rows below give T cell receptor beta chains drawn from one sample of a study of blood T cell repertoires in COVID-19. Method: immunoSEQ multiplex PCR; TCRdb's copy keeps in-frame clones and lacks some. This table has hundreds of thousands of clones, about 82% appearing once. The sequencing sample was made of PBMCs or T cells enriched from blood (not recorded which). Source of these receptors: a woman in her forties or fifties who had recovered from COVID-19. CDR3s include the opening cysteine and the closing phenylalanine or tryptophan. Fields, in order: J gene, V gene, clone size, D gene, CDR3 protein, CDR3 DNA. D genes are given only for firm matches. Clone size appears in some rows only: once, few, many, or a class for an expanded clone.

TRBJ2-1	TRBV5-1	NA	TRBD2	CASSLPSGLDNEQFF	TGCGCCAGCAGCTTGCCTAGCGGTTTAGACAATGAGCAGTTCTTC
TRBJ1-1	TRBV6-6	NA	NA	CASSYTGNAYTEAFF	TGTGCCAGCAGTTACACCGGGAATGCATACACTGAAGCTTTCTTT
TRBJ2-7	TRBV19	once	TRBD2	CASSISHLAGGSEQYF	TGTGCCAGTAGTATCTCCCATCTAGCGGGAGGGAGTGAGCAGTACTTC
TRBJ1-3	TRBV14	NA	NA	CASSLQVLVGNTIYF	TGTGCCAGCAGCCTACAGGTTCTCGTTGGAAACACCATATATTTT
TRBJ2-3	TRBV19	NA	NA	CASSPGGPSTDTQYF	TGTGCCAGTTCCCCTGGGGGCCCTAGCACAGATACGCAGTATTTT
TRBJ1-5	TRBV4-3	NA	NA	CASSQGSGRSNQPQHF	TGCGCCAGCAGCCAAGGTTCGGGGAGGAGCAATCAGCCCCAGCATTTT
TRBJ1-5	TRBV7-8	NA	TRBD1	CASSLFRGTGQVEPQHF	TGTGCCAGCAGCTTATTCAGGGGGACAGGGCAGGTGGAGCCCCAGCATTTT
TRBJ2-3	TRBV7-2	NA	TRBD2	CASSLSGRLAGGTDTQYF	TGTGCCAGCAGCTTATCCGGGCGGCTAGCGGGGGGCACAGATACGCAGTATTTT
TRBJ1-5	TRBV6-5	NA	NA	CASSYSTREPQHF	TGTGCCAGCAGTTACTCGACGCGGGAGCCCCAGCATTTT
TRBJ2-3	TRBV9	NA	NA	CASSVRAQRVSSTDTQYF	TGTGCCAGCAGCGTAAGGGCCCAGCGGGTCTCCAGCACAGATACGCAGTATTTT
TRBJ2-3	TRBV2	few	NA	CASITSTFGDTQYF	TGTGCCAGCATTACTAGTACTTTTGGAGATACGCAGTATTTT
TRBJ2-3	TRBV7-6	NA	NA	CASSGESDTQYF	TGTGCCAGCAGCGGAGAGTCAGATACGCAGTATTTT
TRBJ2-1	TRBV7-2	NA	TRBD1	CASTNQPGQIYNEQFF	TGTGCCAGCACGAACCAACCGGGACAGATATACAATGAGCAGTTCTTC
TRBJ2-1	TRBV19	NA	TRBD2	CASTRVAGGYNEQFF	TGTGCCAGTACAAGGGTAGCGGGAGGCTACAATGAGCAGTTCTTC
TRBJ2-1	TRBV7-2	NA	TRBD1	CASSPFGTGGYNEQFF	TGTGCCAGCAGCCCCTTCGGGACAGGGGGGTACAATGAGCAGTTCTTC
TRBJ1-2	TRBV11-3	NA	TRBD1	CASSLVRGQNGYTF	TGTGCCAGCAGCTTAGTAAGGGGGCAGAATGGCTACACCTTC
TRBJ2-7	TRBV29-1	once	NA	CSVEERASPRYEQYF	TGCAGCGTTGAAGAAAGGGCTAGCCCTCGATACGAGCAGTACTTC
TRBJ1-2	TRBV4-2	NA	TRBD1	CASSQTDRVDYGYTF	TGTGCCAGCAGCCAAACGGACAGGGTGGACTATGGCTACACCTTC
TRBJ1-4	TRBV12-3/TRBV12-4	once	TRBD1	CASRGDSEKLFF	TGTGCCAGCAGGGGGGACAGCGAAAAACTGTTTTTT
TRBJ2-1	TRBV4-3	few	TRBD1	CASSQASPGGSDEQFF	TGCGCCAGCAGCCAAGCCTCCCCAGGGGGATCGGATGAGCAGTTCTTC
TRBJ1-5	TRBV30	NA	TRBD1	CAWSLGTGNQPQHF	TGTGCCTGGAGCCTCGGGACAGGCAATCAGCCCCAGCATTTT
TRBJ1-5	TRBV2	NA	TRBD1	CATTGEGGNQPQHF	TGTGCCACCACAGGGGAAGGCGGCAATCAGCCCCAGCATTTT
TRBJ2-7	TRBV10-2	NA	TRBD2	CASQPWTSGGPSYEQYF	TGCGCCAGCCAACCTTGGACTAGCGGGGGACCCTCCTACGAGCAGTACTTC
TRBJ2-2	TRBV28	NA	TRBD1	CASIDRGLTGELFF	TGTGCCAGCATAGACAGGGGGCTCACCGGGGAGCTGTTTTTT
TRBJ1-2	TRBV12-3/TRBV12-4	once	NA	CASSLVGPYGYTF	TGTGCCAGCAGTTTAGTGGGCCCCTATGGCTACACCTTC
TRBJ1-1	TRBV7-2	NA	TRBD1	CASSARQGMNTEAFF	TGTGCCAGCAGCGCCCGACAGGGTATGAACACTGAAGCTTTCTTT
TRBJ2-1	TRBV6-6	NA	TRBD2	CASSRLAGALGNEQFF	TGTGCCAGCAGTCGACTAGCGGGAGCTCTTGGCAATGAGCAGTTCTTC
TRBJ1-2	TRBV19	NA	NA	CASRRGGGDYGYTF	TGTGCCAGTAGAAGGGGAGGAGGGGACTATGGCTACACCTTC
TRBJ1-1	TRBV5-6	NA	TRBD1	CASSWKGQGAHPEAFF	TGTGCCAGCAGCTGGAAGGGACAGGGGGCGCATCCTGAAGCTTTCTTT
TRBJ2-1	TRBV19	NA	TRBD1	CASSPDRGSYNEQFF	TGTGCCAGTAGCCCGGACAGGGGATCCTACAATGAGCAGTTCTTC
TRBJ1-5	TRBV12-3/TRBV12-4	NA	NA	CASRPGVFQPQHF	TGTGCCAGCAGGCCCGGGGTGTTTCAGCCCCAGCATTTT
TRBJ2-2	TRBV6-2/TRBV6-3	NA	TRBD2	CASSYLGGGAYSAGELFF	TGTGCCAGCAGTTACTTAGGCGGGGGGGCCTATTCTGCCGGGGAGCTGTTTTTT
TRBJ2-2	TRBV28	NA	TRBD2	CASWRTSGNTGELFF	TGTGCCAGCTGGAGGACTAGCGGGAACACCGGGGAGCTGTTTTTT